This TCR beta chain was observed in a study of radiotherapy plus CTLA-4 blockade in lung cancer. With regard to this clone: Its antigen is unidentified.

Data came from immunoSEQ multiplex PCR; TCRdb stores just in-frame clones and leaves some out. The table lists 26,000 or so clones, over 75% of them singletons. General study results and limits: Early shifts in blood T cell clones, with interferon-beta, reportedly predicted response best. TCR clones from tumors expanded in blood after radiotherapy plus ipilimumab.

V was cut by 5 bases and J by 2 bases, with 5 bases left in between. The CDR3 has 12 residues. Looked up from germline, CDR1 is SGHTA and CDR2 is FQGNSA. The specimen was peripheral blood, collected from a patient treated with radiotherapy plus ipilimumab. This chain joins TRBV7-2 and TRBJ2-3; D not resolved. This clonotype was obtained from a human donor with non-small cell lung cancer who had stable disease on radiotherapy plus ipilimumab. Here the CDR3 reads CASSLYTDTQYF. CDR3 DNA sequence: TGTGCCAGCAGCCTCTACACAGATACGCAGTATTTT.